This is a list of T cell receptor beta chains from one sample in a study of human T cells and chemical hapten exposure. TCRdb processed the RACE reads anew with MiXCR; each CDR3 protein has one entry. The data hold 200,000 to 300,000 distinct CDR3 sequences, with about 9% observed a single time. This specimen was whole blood, taken in connection with sensitization to the hapten diphenylcyclopropenone (DPC). Every receptor here comes from a woman aged 40 to 50 with alopecia areata. Some clones in this sample may be carry-over from other donors' samples. CDR3s include the opening cysteine and the closing phenylalanine or tryptophan. D genes are given only for firm matches. Some rows have no size entry. The others give once, few or many, or a class for an expanded clone.

cdr3_aa: CASSLRRGYNEQFF; cdr3_nt: TGTGCCAGCAGCTTGAGAAGGGGGTACAATGAGCAGTTCTTC; clone_size: many; v_call: TRBV7-2; d_call: -; j_call: TRBJ2-1
cdr3_aa: CASSQDLLASTDTQYF; cdr3_nt: TGTGCCAGCAGCCAAGATCTCCTAGCGAGCACAGATACGCAGTATTTT; clone_size: -; v_call: TRBV4-2; d_call: -; j_call: TRBJ2-3
cdr3_aa: CASSFGTGSGNTIYF; cdr3_nt: TGTGCCAGCAGCTTTGGGACAGGTTCAGGAAACACCATATATTTT; clone_size: -; v_call: TRBV9; d_call: TRBD1; j_call: TRBJ1-3
cdr3_aa: CASSSTTGGRSATQYF; cdr3_nt: TGTGCCAGCAGCTCCACTACAGGGGGTCGGTCCGCTACGCAGTATTTT; clone_size: few; v_call: TRBV7-9; d_call: TRBD1; j_call: TRBJ2-3
cdr3_aa: CASSQVTSARPTDTQYF; cdr3_nt: TGTGCCAGCAGCCAGGTCACTAGCGCCAGACCGACAGATACGCAGTATTTT; clone_size: -; v_call: TRBV3-1; d_call: TRBD2; j_call: TRBJ2-3
cdr3_aa: CSVERERRDRGFGKVKNIQYF; cdr3_nt: TGCAGCGTTGAACGGGAGAGGCGGGACAGGGGCTTCGGGAAAGTCAAAAACATTCAGTACTTC; clone_size: few; v_call: TRBV29-1; d_call: TRBD1; j_call: TRBJ2-4
cdr3_aa: CASSFHSPGSADTQYF; cdr3_nt: TGTGCCAGCAGCTTCCACAGCCCAGGGTCGGCAGATACGCAGTATTTT; clone_size: -; v_call: TRBV7-2; d_call: -; j_call: TRBJ2-3
cdr3_aa: CSVMTGGETQYF; cdr3_nt: TGCAGCGTTATGACAGGGGGAGAGACCCAGTACTTC; clone_size: few; v_call: TRBV29-1; d_call: TRBD1; j_call: TRBJ2-5
cdr3_aa: CASSQDVGLSEQFF; cdr3_nt: TGCGCCAGCAGCCAAGATGTCGGTCTATCCGAGCAGTTCTTC; clone_size: -; v_call: TRBV4-3; d_call: -; j_call: TRBJ2-1
cdr3_aa: CSAVLLRAGEDTQYF; cdr3_nt: TGCAGCGCCGTCCTCTTGCGGGCCGGGGAAGATACGCAGTATTTT; clone_size: few; v_call: TRBV29-1; d_call: -; j_call: TRBJ2-3
cdr3_aa: CASSPMMAGPYGNTF; cdr3_nt: TGTGCCAGCTCACCAATGATGGCAGGCCCCTATGGCAACACCTTC; clone_size: once; v_call: TRBV18; d_call: -; j_call: TRBJ1-2
cdr3_aa: CASSPPNRPEQFF; cdr3_nt: TGCGCCAGCAGCCCCCCAAACCGGCCTGAGCAGTTCTTC; clone_size: many; v_call: TRBV4-1; d_call: -; j_call: TRBJ2-1
cdr3_aa: CSVYSGQAGTYEQYF; cdr3_nt: TGCAGCGTGTACTCTGGACAGGCTGGAACCTACGAGCAGTACTTC; clone_size: few; v_call: TRBV29-1; d_call: TRBD1; j_call: TRBJ2-7
cdr3_aa: CSASPGSNYNEQFF; cdr3_nt: TGCAGTGCTAGTCCCGGGTCAAACTACAATGAGCAGTTCTTC; clone_size: few; v_call: TRBV20-1; d_call: -; j_call: TRBJ2-1
cdr3_aa: CASSQGIAGGIDEQFF; cdr3_nt: TGCGCCAGCAGCCAAGGCATAGCGGGAGGTATCGATGAGCAGTTCTTC; clone_size: few; v_call: TRBV4-3; d_call: TRBD2; j_call: TRBJ2-1
cdr3_aa: CASSVSQATTYEQYF; cdr3_nt: TGCGCCAGCAGCGTATCCCAAGCGACCACCTACGAGCAGTACTTC; clone_size: few; v_call: TRBV5-1; d_call: -; j_call: TRBJ2-7
cdr3_aa: CSAKGTFSGNTIYF; cdr3_nt: TGCAGTGCTAAGGGGACATTCTCTGGAAACACCATATATTTT; clone_size: few; v_call: TRBV20-1; d_call: -; j_call: TRBJ1-3
cdr3_aa: CASSPPGGEGTGELFF; cdr3_nt: TGTGCCAGCTCACCACCAGGGGGAGAAGGGACCGGGGAGCTGTTTTTT; clone_size: few; v_call: TRBV18; d_call: -; j_call: TRBJ2-2
cdr3_aa: CASSPGHTETQYF; cdr3_nt: TGTGCCAGCAGCCCGGGACACACAGAGACCCAGTACTTC; clone_size: few; v_call: TRBV7-3; d_call: -; j_call: TRBJ2-5
cdr3_aa: CASFGPGANVLTF; cdr3_nt: TGTGCCAGCTTTGGCCCTGGGGCCAACGTCCTGACTTTC; clone_size: -; v_call: TRBV7-9; d_call: -; j_call: TRBJ2-6
cdr3_aa: CASSQDPAASYEQYF; cdr3_nt: TGTGCCAGCAGCCAAGATCCCGCGGCCTCCTACGAGCAGTACTTC; clone_size: -; v_call: TRBV4-2; d_call: -; j_call: TRBJ2-7
cdr3_aa: CASSFPTSGRVVNEQFF; cdr3_nt: TGTGCCAGCAGTTTCCCGACTAGCGGTAGGGTGGTCAATGAGCAGTTCTTC; clone_size: few; v_call: TRBV12-3/TRBV12-4; d_call: TRBD2; j_call: TRBJ2-1
cdr3_aa: CAISADGSYEQYF; cdr3_nt: TGTGCCATCAGTGCGGACGGATCCTACGAGCAGTACTTC; clone_size: few; v_call: TRBV10-3; d_call: -; j_call: TRBJ2-7
cdr3_aa: CASSYSRGYGNQPQHF; cdr3_nt: TGTGCCAGCAGTTACTCGAGGGGTTACGGCAATCAGCCCCAGCATTTT; clone_size: many; v_call: TRBV6-2/TRBV6-3; d_call: -; j_call: TRBJ1-5
cdr3_aa: CASRGDQPQHF; cdr3_nt: TGTGCCAGCAGGGGTGATCAGCCCCAGCATTTT; clone_size: many; v_call: TRBV28; d_call: -; j_call: TRBJ1-5
cdr3_aa: CASSPGLAGTEQFF; cdr3_nt: TGTGCCAGCAGTCCGGGACTAGCGGGTACTGAGCAGTTCTTC; clone_size: many; v_call: TRBV28; d_call: TRBD2; j_call: TRBJ2-1
cdr3_aa: CSARQLAGHYEQYF; cdr3_nt: TGCAGTGCTCGGCAACTAGCGGGCCACTACGAGCAGTACTTC; clone_size: few; v_call: TRBV20-1; d_call: TRBD2; j_call: TRBJ2-7
cdr3_aa: CASSLGTDRGQYF; cdr3_nt: TGTGCCAGCAGTTTAGGGACCGATCGTGGCCAGTACTTC; clone_size: -; v_call: TRBV28; d_call: -; j_call: TRBJ2-7
cdr3_aa: CASSPRLAGAPEQYF; cdr3_nt: TGTGCCAGCAGTCCCCGACTAGCGGGAGCGCCCGAGCAGTACTTC; clone_size: few; v_call: TRBV27; d_call: TRBD2; j_call: TRBJ2-7
cdr3_aa: CASSLWTSNEKLFF; cdr3_nt: TGTGCCAGCAGTTTATGGACAAGTAATGAAAAACTGTTTTTT; clone_size: -; v_call: TRBV27; d_call: -; j_call: TRBJ1-4
cdr3_aa: CASSGSGGSVYTDTQYF; cdr3_nt: TGTGCCAGCAGTGGTAGTGGCGGGAGTGTGTACACAGATACGCAGTATTTT; clone_size: -; v_call: TRBV25-1; d_call: TRBD2; j_call: TRBJ2-3
cdr3_aa: CASSPIGTSGKETQYF; cdr3_nt: TGTGCCAGCTCACCAATTGGGACTAGCGGGAAAGAGACCCAGTACTTC; clone_size: -; v_call: TRBV18; d_call: TRBD2; j_call: TRBJ2-5
cdr3_aa: CASQLGWQFF; cdr3_nt: TGCGCCAGCCAGTTGGGGTGGCAGTTCTTC; clone_size: many; v_call: TRBV5-1; d_call: -; j_call: TRBJ2-1
cdr3_aa: CASSFQPGLAASSTDTQYF; cdr3_nt: TGTGCCAGCAGTTTTCAACCGGGACTAGCGGCCTCGAGCACAGATACGCAGTATTTT; clone_size: few; v_call: TRBV12-3/TRBV12-4; d_call: TRBD2; j_call: TRBJ2-3
cdr3_aa: CASSPGLAGEEQYF; cdr3_nt: TGCGCCAGCAGCCCAGGACTAGCGGGAGAAGAGCAGTACTTC; clone_size: -; v_call: TRBV5-1; d_call: TRBD2; j_call: TRBJ2-7
cdr3_aa: CASSPGTSGWTDTQYF; cdr3_nt: TGTGCCAGCAGTCCCGGGACTAGCGGGTGGACAGATACGCAGTATTTT; clone_size: few; v_call: TRBV11-3; d_call: TRBD2; j_call: TRBJ2-3
cdr3_aa: CASSRDWSSYNEQFF; cdr3_nt: TGCGCCAGCAGCCGGGACTGGAGCTCCTACAATGAGCAGTTCTTC; clone_size: many; v_call: TRBV4-3; d_call: -; j_call: TRBJ2-1
cdr3_aa: CASRSTGSSGETQYF; cdr3_nt: TGTGCCAGCAGGTCTACCGGGAGTTCGGGGGAGACCCAGTACTTC; clone_size: few; v_call: TRBV6-5; d_call: -; j_call: TRBJ2-5
cdr3_aa: CASSRHGPVEKLFF; cdr3_nt: TGTGCCAGCAGCCGACACGGGCCAGTCGAAAAACTGTTTTTT; clone_size: many; v_call: TRBV7-2; d_call: -; j_call: TRBJ1-4
cdr3_aa: CAISESTSGRPDTQYF; cdr3_nt: TGTGCCATCAGTGAGTCAACTAGCGGCAGACCAGATACGCAGTATTTT; clone_size: few; v_call: TRBV10-3; d_call: TRBD2; j_call: TRBJ2-3
cdr3_aa: CSVEGIGSYEQYF; cdr3_nt: TGCAGCGTTGAGGGAATCGGGTCCTACGAGCAGTACTTC; clone_size: few; v_call: TRBV29-1; d_call: -; j_call: TRBJ2-7
cdr3_aa: CASTEFPAGAQGEQYF; cdr3_nt: TGTGCCAGCACAGAATTTCCAGCGGGGGCCCAAGGAGAGCAGTACTTC; clone_size: few; v_call: TRBV6-1; d_call: TRBD2; j_call: TRBJ2-7
cdr3_aa: CASRAGLAASYEQYF; cdr3_nt: TGTGCCAGCAGAGCCGGACTAGCGGCCTCCTACGAGCAGTACTTC; clone_size: few; v_call: TRBV2; d_call: TRBD2; j_call: TRBJ2-7
cdr3_aa: CASSQEQGKLDGYTF; cdr3_nt: TGCGCCAGCAGCCAAGAACAGGGTAAATTGGATGGCTACACCTTC; clone_size: many; v_call: TRBV4-3; d_call: -; j_call: TRBJ1-2
cdr3_aa: CASSDALTGELFF; cdr3_nt: TGTGCCAGCAGTGACGCCCTCACCGGGGAGCTGTTTTTT; clone_size: few; v_call: TRBV6-4; d_call: -; j_call: TRBJ2-2
cdr3_aa: CATSRDPSGTSGSSYNEQFF; cdr3_nt: TGTGCCACCAGCAGAGATCCCTCCGGGACTAGCGGGAGCTCCTACAATGAGCAGTTCTTC; clone_size: many; v_call: TRBV15; d_call: TRBD2; j_call: TRBJ2-1
cdr3_aa: CSVERAVQETQYF; cdr3_nt: TGCAGCGTTGAGCGTGCGGTCCAAGAGACCCAGTACTTC; clone_size: few; v_call: TRBV29-1; d_call: -; j_call: TRBJ2-5
cdr3_aa: CAISESTRGTYNEQFF; cdr3_nt: TGTGCCATCAGTGAGTCGACTAGGGGTACCTACAATGAGCAGTTCTTC; clone_size: few; v_call: TRBV10-3; d_call: -; j_call: TRBJ2-1
cdr3_aa: CASSARPLSPLHF; cdr3_nt: TGTGCCAGCAGTGCCCGACCCCTTTCACCCCTCCACTTT; clone_size: few; v_call: TRBV6-5; d_call: -; j_call: TRBJ1-6
cdr3_aa: CASSLQGRVGQQPQHF; cdr3_nt: TGTGCCAGCAGTTTACAGGGGCGGGTTGGTCAGCAGCCCCAGCATTTT; clone_size: few; v_call: TRBV12-3/TRBV12-4; d_call: -; j_call: TRBJ1-5
cdr3_aa: CSATGTGGRSTDTQYF; cdr3_nt: TGCAGTGCCACCGGGACAGGGGGACGTAGCACAGATACGCAGTATTTT; clone_size: many; v_call: TRBV20-1; d_call: TRBD1; j_call: TRBJ2-3
cdr3_aa: CASSQDYSGTSGSLSDEQFF; cdr3_nt: TGTGCCAGCAGCCAGGACTACTCCGGGACTAGCGGGAGTCTTTCGGATGAGCAGTTCTTC; clone_size: many; v_call: TRBV14; d_call: TRBD2; j_call: TRBJ2-1
cdr3_aa: CASSQLATGANKDTQYF; cdr3_nt: TGCGCCAGCAGCCAACTTGCGACCGGGGCCAACAAAGATACGCAGTATTTT; clone_size: few; v_call: TRBV4-3; d_call: -; j_call: TRBJ2-3